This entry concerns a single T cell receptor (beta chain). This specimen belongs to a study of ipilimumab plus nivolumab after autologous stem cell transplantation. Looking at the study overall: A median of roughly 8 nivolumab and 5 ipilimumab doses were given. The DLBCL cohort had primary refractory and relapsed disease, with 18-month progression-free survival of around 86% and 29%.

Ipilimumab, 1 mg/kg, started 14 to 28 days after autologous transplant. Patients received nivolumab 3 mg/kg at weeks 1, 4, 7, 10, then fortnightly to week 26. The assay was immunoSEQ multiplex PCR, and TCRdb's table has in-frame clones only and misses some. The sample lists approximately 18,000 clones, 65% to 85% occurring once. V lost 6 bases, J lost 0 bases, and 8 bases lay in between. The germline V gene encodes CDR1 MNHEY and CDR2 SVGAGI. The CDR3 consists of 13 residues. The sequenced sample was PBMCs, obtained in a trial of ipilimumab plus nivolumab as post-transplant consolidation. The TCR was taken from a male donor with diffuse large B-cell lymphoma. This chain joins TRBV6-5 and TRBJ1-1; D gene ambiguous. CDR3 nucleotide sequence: TGTGCCAGCAGGTCCTTCATGAACACTGAAGCTTTCTTT. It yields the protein CASRSFMNTEAFF.